Given below is one T cell receptor beta chain in context. Its antigen is still unknown. The PCR made use of 60 Vbeta and 13 Jbeta primers. Only in-frame clones appear in the TCRdb table, and some are missing; sequencing was by immunoSEQ multiplex PCR. Here the sample spans roughly 120,000 clones, about 80% being singletons. The data are from a study of cytomegalovirus exposure and HLA in healthy donors. Study conclusions and caveats: The authors later found TCR association rates varying by HLA locus, with DRB1 most and HLA-C fewest. Previous analysis showed most TCR beta V segments were productive about 90% or about 30% of the time.

Trimming removed 5 bases at V and 1 base at J, with 12 bases between. Germline V gene data show CDR1 as SGHAT and CDR2 as FQNNGV. The CDR3 is made up of 15 amino acids. The chain links TRBV11-2 to TRBJ1-3; unclear D gene. The receptor's source is a young man in good health and CMV-seronegative. Material: PBMCs. DNA for the CDR3: TGTGCCAGCAGCAAAGAGGGATATTCTGGAAACACCATATATTTT. Translating gives CASSKEGYSGNTIYF.